The rows below give T cell receptor beta chains drawn from one sample of a study of CD8+ T cells in alopecia areata. Measured with immunoSEQ multiplex PCR; TCRdb has only the in-frame clones, and not every one. Here the sample spans under 350,000 clones, 58% being singletons. The source was CD4+ T cells sorted from blood, collected at week 24, from a patient treated with tofacitinib. Receptors originate from a human donor with alopecia areata. The CDR3 runs from the conserved cysteine through the conserved F or W. The order of the fields is V gene, J gene, D gene, clone size, CDR3 protein, CDR3 DNA. A D gene is named only where the DNA matches it firmly. Clone size is shown for a subset of rows, as once, few, many or a class of expanded clone.

v_call: TRBV15
j_call: TRBJ2-7
d_call: NA
clone_size: NA
cdr3_aa: CATSSRRDLSYEQYF
cdr3_nt: TGTGCCACCAGCAGCCGTAGGGACTTATCCTACGAGCAGTACTTC

v_call: TRBV2
j_call: TRBJ1-4
d_call: NA
clone_size: NA
cdr3_aa: CASRDSLVIEKLFF
cdr3_nt: TGTGCCAGCAGGGACAGTTTGGTGATTGAAAAACTGTTTTTT

v_call: TRBV27
j_call: TRBJ2-1
d_call: NA
clone_size: few
cdr3_aa: CASKSTKGAAGNEQFF
cdr3_nt: TGTGCCAGCAAGTCCACCAAGGGGGCGGCGGGGAATGAGCAGTTCTTC

v_call: TRBV7-9
j_call: TRBJ2-1
d_call: TRBD1
clone_size: few
cdr3_aa: CASSTQGASYNEQFF
cdr3_nt: TGTGCCAGCAGTACCCAGGGGGCTTCCTACAATGAGCAGTTCTTC

v_call: TRBV28
j_call: TRBJ2-7
d_call: NA
clone_size: NA
cdr3_aa: CASSPGFGQYF
cdr3_nt: TGTGCCAGCAGCCCGGGGTTTGGGCAGTACTTC

v_call: TRBV7-2
j_call: TRBJ1-6
d_call: TRBD1
clone_size: NA
cdr3_aa: CASSLTGASSYNSPLHF
cdr3_nt: TGTGCCAGCAGCTTAACAGGGGCCAGCTCCTATAATTCACCCCTCCACTTT

v_call: TRBV5-6
j_call: TRBJ2-7
d_call: TRBD2
clone_size: NA
cdr3_aa: CASSLAGGSDEQYF
cdr3_nt: TGTGCCAGCAGCTTGGCCGGGGGGAGCGACGAGCAGTACTTC

v_call: TRBV29-1
j_call: TRBJ1-1
d_call: NA
clone_size: few
cdr3_aa: CSVQFNTEAFF
cdr3_nt: TGCAGCGTCCAGTTTAACACTGAAGCTTTCTTT

v_call: TRBV5-1
j_call: TRBJ2-7
d_call: NA
clone_size: NA
cdr3_aa: CASTPGAGDEQYF
cdr3_nt: TGCGCCAGCACCCCCGGAGCAGGAGACGAGCAGTACTTC

v_call: TRBV15
j_call: TRBJ1-2
d_call: TRBD1
clone_size: NA
cdr3_aa: CATSRERGLGYGYTF
cdr3_nt: TGTGCCACCAGCAGAGAAAGGGGGCTCGGCTATGGCTACACCTTC

v_call: TRBV6-9
j_call: TRBJ2-7
d_call: NA
clone_size: NA
cdr3_aa: CASTFSHGGCCEQYF
cdr3_nt: TGTGCCAGCACTTTCTCTCACGGGGGCTGCTGCGAGCAGTACTTC

v_call: TRBV30
j_call: TRBJ2-4
d_call: NA
clone_size: NA
cdr3_aa: CAWGPTGVAKNIQYF
cdr3_nt: TGTGCCTGGGGTCCGACAGGCGTAGCCAAAAACATTCAGTACTTC

v_call: TRBV4-1
j_call: TRBJ1-1
d_call: NA
clone_size: NA
cdr3_aa: CASSPGRRNTEAFF
cdr3_nt: TGCGCCAGCAGCCCTGGACGGCGGAACACTGAAGCTTTCTTT

v_call: TRBV4-1
j_call: TRBJ2-7
d_call: NA
clone_size: once
cdr3_aa: CASSQVQGVSYEQYF
cdr3_nt: TGCGCCAGCAGCCAAGTGCAGGGAGTCTCCTACGAGCAGTACTTC

v_call: TRBV6-5
j_call: TRBJ1-2
d_call: NA
clone_size: NA
cdr3_aa: CASSRGYGYTF
cdr3_nt: TGTGCCAGCAGTAGGGGCTATGGCTACACCTTC

v_call: TRBV30
j_call: TRBJ1-3
d_call: NA
clone_size: NA
cdr3_aa: CAWSSAGNTIYF
cdr3_nt: TGTGCCTGGAGTTCAGCTGGAAACACCATATATTTT

v_call: TRBV7-2
j_call: TRBJ2-7
d_call: NA
clone_size: few
cdr3_aa: CASSSAQGIVYEQYF
cdr3_nt: TGTGCCAGCAGCTCGGCTCAGGGTATCGTCTACGAGCAGTACTTC

v_call: TRBV5-6
j_call: TRBJ2-1
d_call: TRBD1
clone_size: NA
cdr3_aa: CASSPLRAGGAYNEQFF
cdr3_nt: TGTGCCAGCAGCCCCTTACGGGCAGGGGGCGCCTACAATGAGCAGTTCTTC

v_call: TRBV6-5
j_call: TRBJ1-1
d_call: NA
clone_size: NA
cdr3_aa: CASSFRVATEAFF
cdr3_nt: TGTGCCAGCAGTTTCAGGGTTGCCACTGAAGCTTTCTTT

v_call: TRBV5-1
j_call: TRBJ2-7
d_call: TRBD1
clone_size: once
cdr3_aa: CASSQQGAGSEQYF
cdr3_nt: TGCGCCAGCAGTCAACAGGGGGCAGGTAGCGAGCAGTACTTC

v_call: TRBV2
j_call: TRBJ1-4
d_call: NA
clone_size: few
cdr3_aa: CASSVGHYEKLFF
cdr3_nt: TGTGCCAGCAGTGTAGGCCACTATGAAAAACTGTTTTTT

v_call: TRBV6-6
j_call: TRBJ1-3
d_call: NA
clone_size: few
cdr3_aa: CASKHRSGNTIYF
cdr3_nt: TGTGCCAGCAAGCACCGGTCTGGAAACACCATATATTTT

v_call: TRBV5-4
j_call: TRBJ2-5
d_call: NA
clone_size: few
cdr3_aa: CASSVNTDRETQYF
cdr3_nt: TGTGCCAGCAGTGTCAACACGGACCGAGAGACCCAGTACTTC

v_call: TRBV5-6
j_call: TRBJ1-1
d_call: NA
clone_size: once
cdr3_aa: CASSSRPGRWNTEAFF
cdr3_nt: TGTGCCAGCAGCTCGAGACCGGGACGGTGGAACACTGAAGCTTTCTTT

v_call: TRBV6-5
j_call: TRBJ1-2
d_call: NA
clone_size: NA
cdr3_aa: CASRSTGLYGYTF
cdr3_nt: TGTGCCAGCAGAAGTACAGGGCTCTATGGCTACACCTTC

v_call: TRBV28
j_call: TRBJ1-5
d_call: NA
clone_size: once
cdr3_aa: CASSIGGRTSNQPQHF
cdr3_nt: TGTGCCAGCAGTATCGGGGGGCGTACTAGCAATCAGCCCCAGCATTTT

v_call: TRBV7-2
j_call: TRBJ2-1
d_call: TRBD1
clone_size: few
cdr3_aa: CASSLAPGTVVYNEQFF
cdr3_nt: TGTGCCAGCAGCTTAGCCCCCGGGACAGTAGTTTACAATGAGCAGTTCTTC

v_call: TRBV5-4
j_call: TRBJ1-2
d_call: NA
clone_size: NA
cdr3_aa: CASSLDRQMNYGYTF
cdr3_nt: TGTGCCAGCAGCCTAGACAGACAGATGAACTATGGCTACACCTTC

v_call: TRBV4-1
j_call: TRBJ2-7
d_call: TRBD2
clone_size: NA
cdr3_aa: CASSPGLAGGHHEQYF
cdr3_nt: TGCGCCAGCAGCCCGGGACTAGCGGGGGGGCACCACGAGCAGTACTTC

v_call: TRBV29-1
j_call: TRBJ2-7
d_call: NA
clone_size: NA
cdr3_aa: CSVTGRLRDEQYF
cdr3_nt: TGCAGCGTTACGGGACGGTTAAGGGACGAGCAGTACTTC

v_call: TRBV29-1
j_call: TRBJ2-5
d_call: NA
clone_size: NA
cdr3_aa: CSGNPAEDQETQYF
cdr3_nt: TGCAGCGGGAACCCAGCGGAGGACCAAGAGACCCAGTACTTC

v_call: TRBV4-1
j_call: TRBJ2-7
d_call: NA
clone_size: NA
cdr3_aa: CASSQGRGLGYEQYF
cdr3_nt: TGCGCCAGCAGCCAAGGAAGGGGATTGGGCTACGAGCAGTACTTC

v_call: TRBV4-1
j_call: TRBJ1-4
d_call: NA
clone_size: NA
cdr3_aa: CASSLAFNEKLFF
cdr3_nt: TGCGCCAGCAGCCTCGCCTTTAATGAAAAACTGTTTTTT

v_call: TRBV30
j_call: TRBJ1-4
d_call: TRBD1
clone_size: NA
cdr3_aa: CAWSVRRTGGEKLFF
cdr3_nt: TGTGCCTGGAGTGTACGGAGGACAGGGGGTGAAAAACTGTTTTTT

v_call: TRBV5-1
j_call: TRBJ2-7
d_call: TRBD1
clone_size: NA
cdr3_aa: CASSLLGTGVHEQYF
cdr3_nt: TGCGCCAGCAGCTTGTTGGGGACAGGGGTCCACGAGCAGTACTTC

v_call: TRBV11-2
j_call: TRBJ2-5
d_call: NA
clone_size: NA
cdr3_aa: CASSSQQGGETQYF
cdr3_nt: TGTGCCAGCAGCTCTCAACAGGGAGGCGAGACCCAGTACTTC

v_call: TRBV5-1
j_call: TRBJ1-2
d_call: TRBD1
clone_size: NA
cdr3_aa: CASRNPGTAPNYGYTF
cdr3_nt: TGCGCCAGCAGAAATCCCGGGACAGCACCTAACTATGGCTACACCTTC

v_call: TRBV4-2
j_call: TRBJ2-7
d_call: NA
clone_size: many
cdr3_aa: CATSQGIGEQYF
cdr3_nt: TGTGCCACCTCTCAGGGAATAGGCGAGCAGTACTTC

v_call: TRBV23-1
j_call: TRBJ1-2
d_call: NA
clone_size: NA
cdr3_aa: CASSSGTPDYGYTF
cdr3_nt: TGCGCCAGCAGTTCAGGGACGCCGGATTATGGCTACACCTTC

v_call: TRBV6-5
j_call: TRBJ2-7
d_call: NA
clone_size: NA
cdr3_aa: CASSYLGARYEQYF
cdr3_nt: TGTGCCAGCAGTTATTTGGGGGCCCGGTACGAGCAGTACTTC

v_call: TRBV6-1
j_call: TRBJ1-1
d_call: NA
clone_size: NA
cdr3_aa: CATLSREAYAFF
cdr3_nt: TGTGCCACCCTGTCGCGAGAGGCATACGCTTTCTTT

v_call: TRBV27
j_call: TRBJ1-6
d_call: NA
clone_size: NA
cdr3_aa: CASSPSRESPLHF
cdr3_nt: TGTGCCAGCAGTCCCAGCCGGGAATCACCCCTCCACTTT

v_call: TRBV5-1
j_call: TRBJ2-4
d_call: NA
clone_size: NA
cdr3_aa: CASKGGPADIQYF
cdr3_nt: TGCGCCAGCAAGGGTGGTCCGGCGGACATTCAGTACTTC

v_call: TRBV27
j_call: TRBJ1-1
d_call: NA
clone_size: NA
cdr3_aa: CASSLDSRTEAFF
cdr3_nt: TGTGCCAGCAGTTTGGACAGTCGCACTGAAGCTTTCTTT

v_call: TRBV7-9
j_call: TRBJ1-6
d_call: TRBD1
clone_size: NA
cdr3_aa: CASSLRGGQRPSPLHF
cdr3_nt: TGTGCCAGCAGCTTAAGGGGGGGACAGCGCCCTTCACCCCTCCACTTT

v_call: TRBV30
j_call: TRBJ1-1
d_call: NA
clone_size: once
cdr3_aa: CAWGRTPNTEAFF
cdr3_nt: TGTGCCTGGGGGAGAACACCGAACACTGAAGCTTTCTTT

v_call: TRBV30
j_call: TRBJ1-4
d_call: TRBD1
clone_size: NA
cdr3_aa: CAWSPGGLNEKLFF
cdr3_nt: TGTGCCTGGAGCCCAGGGGGTCTTAATGAAAAACTGTTTTTT

v_call: TRBV29-1
j_call: TRBJ2-2
d_call: TRBD1
clone_size: few
cdr3_aa: CSATGDTGELFF
cdr3_nt: TGCAGCGCGACAGGGGACACCGGGGAGCTGTTTTTT

v_call: TRBV5-5
j_call: TRBJ1-2
d_call: NA
clone_size: few
cdr3_aa: CASSYLTGLAYGYTF
cdr3_nt: TGTGCCAGCAGCTACCTGACAGGTCTGGCCTATGGCTACACCTTC

v_call: TRBV18
j_call: TRBJ2-5
d_call: NA
clone_size: NA
cdr3_aa: CASSPLLQGETQYF
cdr3_nt: TGTGCCAGCTCACCACTACTTCAAGGGGAGACCCAGTACTTC

v_call: TRBV5-1
j_call: TRBJ2-7
d_call: NA
clone_size: NA
cdr3_aa: CASSLDGDSSYEQYF
cdr3_nt: TGCGCCAGCAGCTTGGACGGGGATAGCTCCTACGAGCAGTACTTC

v_call: TRBV30
j_call: TRBJ1-1
d_call: TRBD1
clone_size: NA
cdr3_aa: CAWATGTGNTEAFF
cdr3_nt: TGTGCCTGGGCCACCGGGACAGGGAACACTGAAGCTTTCTTT

v_call: TRBV5-1
j_call: TRBJ2-3
d_call: TRBD1
clone_size: few
cdr3_aa: CASSSKGQGRTDTQYF
cdr3_nt: TGCGCCAGCAGCAGTAAAGGACAGGGGAGGACAGATACGCAGTATTTT